These T cell receptor beta chains were read from a single sample in a study of vaccination effects on CD4 cells after COVID-19. Only in-frame clones appear in the TCRdb table, and some are missing; sequencing was by immunoSEQ multiplex PCR. The sample lists 35,000 to 55,000 clones; around 66% were seen once. Which antigens these TCRs recognize remains unknown. Here the sequenced sample was CD4+ T cells from PBMCs cultured with a peptide pool, taken before COVID-19 vaccination. These TCRs come from a human donor who had a prior SARS-CoV-2 infection. Both conserved end residues are part of each CDR3. The D gene is left open where the match is weak. Some rows mark clone size as missing; the rest say once, few, many or name a class of expanded clone.

V	size	D	J	DNA	CDR3
TRBV24-1	many	NA	TRBJ1-3	TGTGCCACCAGTGCTCCCGAGGATGGTGGAAACACCATATATTTT	CATSAPEDGGNTIYF
TRBV5-6	NA	TRBD1	TRBJ2-1	TGTGCCAGCAGCTTGGGGGACAGGGGGGGGCATGGTGAGCAGTTCTTC	CASSLGDRGGHGEQFF
TRBV5-5	few	TRBD2	TRBJ2-7	TGTGCCAGCAGCCGCGGAAGCGGGGGGAGATACCCCTACGAGCAGTACTTC	CASSRGSGGRYPYEQYF
TRBV30	NA	NA	TRBJ1-3	TGTGCCTGGAGGTACTTAAGCTCTGGAAACACCATATATTTT	CAWRYLSSGNTIYF
TRBV5-1	NA	NA	TRBJ2-5	TGCGCCAGCAGCTTGGCAGGGACCCAAGAGACCCAGTACTTC	CASSLAGTQETQYF
TRBV18	NA	TRBD1	TRBJ1-2	TGTGCCAGCTCACCATCGGAGACAGGGGAATGGAATGGCTACACCTTC	CASSPSETGEWNGYTF
TRBV30	NA	NA	TRBJ1-2	TGTGCCTGGAGTGTATGGGAAGGGGTCGGCTACACCTTC	CAWSVWEGVGYTF
TRBV7-2	NA	TRBD2	TRBJ2-7	TGTGCCAGCAGCCCCCTTACCAGCGGGAGTGGCGAGCAGTACTTC	CASSPLTSGSGEQYF
TRBV30	NA	NA	TRBJ2-7	TGTGCCTGGAGTGTACCACAGGGCGTGGAGTACGAGCAGTACTTC	CAWSVPQGVEYEQYF
TRBV19	NA	NA	TRBJ1-5	TGTGCCAGTAGTTGGGGGGATCAGCCCCAGCATTTT	CASSWGDQPQHF
TRBV5-1	NA	NA	TRBJ2-5	TGCGCCAGCAGCTTGGCAGGGATGAAGGGCCAAGAGACCCAGTACTTC	CASSLAGMKGQETQYF
TRBV5-1	NA	TRBD1	TRBJ2-5	TGCGCCAGCAGCAAAGGACAGGGTGGGGAGACCCAGTACTTC	CASSKGQGGETQYF
TRBV24-1	NA	TRBD1	TRBJ2-3	TGTGCCACCAGTGACCCGGGACAGGGATCGTCAGATACGCAGTATTTT	CATSDPGQGSSDTQYF
TRBV12-3/TRBV12-4	few	TRBD1	TRBJ2-5	TGTGCCAGCAGTTTTCGGCAGGGGGCGACCCAGTACTTC	CASSFRQGATQYF
TRBV7-2	few	NA	TRBJ2-7	TGTGCCAGCAGCTTATTCTCCTCTGGTGAGCAGTACTTC	CASSLFSSGEQYF
TRBV7-2	NA	NA	TRBJ2-3	TGTGCCAGCAGCTTAGCGGGCCATACGCAGTATTTT	CASSLAGHTQYF
TRBV5-1	NA	TRBD1	TRBJ2-2	TGCGCCAGCAGCTTGGAACCACAAACAGGGGGCATCAGCGGGGAGCTGTTTTTT	CASSLEPQTGGISGELFF
TRBV19	NA	NA	TRBJ2-1	TGTGCCAGTAGTACAGAGGGACTGGCGAGCTCCTACAATGAGCAGTTCTTC	CASSTEGLASSYNEQFF
TRBV7-2	NA	NA	TRBJ1-1	TGTGCCAGCAGCTTAAAGGGGTACTCCGGGGATACTGAAGCTTTCTTT	CASSLKGYSGDTEAFF
TRBV6-2/TRBV6-3	NA	NA	TRBJ2-3	TGTGCCAGCAGTTACGAGAAGGGGGGCACAGATACGCAGTATTTT	CASSYEKGGTDTQYF